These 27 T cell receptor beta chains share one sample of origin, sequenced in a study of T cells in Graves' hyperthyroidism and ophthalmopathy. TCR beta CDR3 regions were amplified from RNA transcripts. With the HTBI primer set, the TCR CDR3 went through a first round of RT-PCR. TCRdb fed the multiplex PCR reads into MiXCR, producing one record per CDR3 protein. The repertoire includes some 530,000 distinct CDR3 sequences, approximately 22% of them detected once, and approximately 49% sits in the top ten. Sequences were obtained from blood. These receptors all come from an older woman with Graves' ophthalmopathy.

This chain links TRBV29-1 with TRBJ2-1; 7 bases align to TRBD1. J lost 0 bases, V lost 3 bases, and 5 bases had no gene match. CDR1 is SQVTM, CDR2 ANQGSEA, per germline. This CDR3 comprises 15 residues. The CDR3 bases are TGCAGCGTTGATGGGGGACAGTGCTCCTACAATGAGCAGTTCTTC. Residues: CSVDGGQCSYNEQFF.

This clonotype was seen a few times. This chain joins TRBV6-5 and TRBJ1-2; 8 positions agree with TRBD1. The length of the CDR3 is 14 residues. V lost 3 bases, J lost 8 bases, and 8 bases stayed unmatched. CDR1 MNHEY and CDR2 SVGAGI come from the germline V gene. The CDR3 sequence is CASSYRTGIEGYTF. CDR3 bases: TGTGCCAGCAGTTATAGGACAGGGATCGAGGGCTACACCTTC.

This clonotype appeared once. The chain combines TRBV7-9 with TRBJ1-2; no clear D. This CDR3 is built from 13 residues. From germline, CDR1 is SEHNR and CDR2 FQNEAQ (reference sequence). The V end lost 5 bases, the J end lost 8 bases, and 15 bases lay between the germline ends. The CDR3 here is CASSTPSRGGYTF. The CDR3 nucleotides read TGTGCCAGCAGCACCCCCTCACGTGGGGGCTACACCTTC.

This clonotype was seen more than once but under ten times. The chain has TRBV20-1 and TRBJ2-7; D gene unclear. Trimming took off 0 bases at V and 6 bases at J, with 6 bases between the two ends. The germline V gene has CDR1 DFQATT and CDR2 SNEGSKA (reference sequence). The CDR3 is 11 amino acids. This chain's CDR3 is CSARDPPEQYF. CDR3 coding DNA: TGCAGTGCTAGAGATCCCCCCGAGCAGTACTTC.

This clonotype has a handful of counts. CDR3 coding DNA: TGTGCCGCCGGAGTTGGTAATGGCTACACCTTC. Amino acids: CAAGVGNGYTF. The chain combines TRBV6-1 with TRBJ1-2; D is unresolved. Germline CDR1 and CDR2: MNHNS and SASEGT. The CDR3 covers 11 residues. V was trimmed by 11 bases and J by 6 bases, leaving 13 bases between them.

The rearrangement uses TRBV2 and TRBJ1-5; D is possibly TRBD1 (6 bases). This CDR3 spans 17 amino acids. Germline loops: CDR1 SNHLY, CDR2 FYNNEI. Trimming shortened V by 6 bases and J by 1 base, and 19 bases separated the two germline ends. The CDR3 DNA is TGTGCCAGCAGAGCCCGGGACAAGGTGTCGAGCAATCAGCCCCAGCATTTT. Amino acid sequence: CASRARDKVSSNQPQHF.

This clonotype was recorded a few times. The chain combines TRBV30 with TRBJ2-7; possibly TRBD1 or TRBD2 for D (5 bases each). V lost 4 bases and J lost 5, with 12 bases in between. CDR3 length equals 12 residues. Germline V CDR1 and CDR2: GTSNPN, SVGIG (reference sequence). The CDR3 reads CAWKRDLHEQYF. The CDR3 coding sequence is TGTGCCTGGAAAAGGGACCTCCACGAGCAGTACTTC.

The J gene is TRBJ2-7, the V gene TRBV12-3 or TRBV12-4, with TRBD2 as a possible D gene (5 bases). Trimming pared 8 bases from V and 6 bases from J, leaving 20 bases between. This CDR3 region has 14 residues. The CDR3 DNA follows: TGTGCCAGCGGTCCCCCGGGTCCCCGGGGCGAGCAGTACTTC. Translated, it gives CASGPPGPRGEQYF.

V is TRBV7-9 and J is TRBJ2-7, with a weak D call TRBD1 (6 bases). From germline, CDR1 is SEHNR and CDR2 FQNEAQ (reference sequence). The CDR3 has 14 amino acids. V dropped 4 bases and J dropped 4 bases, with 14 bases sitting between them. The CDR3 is CASSSGTKLYEQYF. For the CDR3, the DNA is TGTGCCAGCAGCTCCGGGACAAAATTATACGAGCAGTACTTC.

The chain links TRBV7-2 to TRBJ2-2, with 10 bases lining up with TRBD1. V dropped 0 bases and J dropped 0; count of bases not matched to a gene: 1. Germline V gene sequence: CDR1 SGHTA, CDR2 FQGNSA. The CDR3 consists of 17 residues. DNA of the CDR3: TGTGCCAGCAGCTTAGCGGGACAGGGGTCGAACACCGGGGAGCTGTTTTTT. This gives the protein CASSLAGQGSNTGELFF.

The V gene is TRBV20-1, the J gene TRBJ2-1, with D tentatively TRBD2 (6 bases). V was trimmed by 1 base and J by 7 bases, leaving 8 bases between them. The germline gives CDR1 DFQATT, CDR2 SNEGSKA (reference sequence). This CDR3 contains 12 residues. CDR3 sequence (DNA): TGCAGTGCTAGAGCTCTAGCGAATGAGCAGTTCTTC. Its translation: CSARALANEQFF.

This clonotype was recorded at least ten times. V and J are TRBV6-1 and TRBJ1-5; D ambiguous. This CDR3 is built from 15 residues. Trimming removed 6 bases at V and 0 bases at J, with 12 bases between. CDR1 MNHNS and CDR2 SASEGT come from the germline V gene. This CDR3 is CASRREGYSNQPQHF. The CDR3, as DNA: TGTGCCAGCAGACGGGAAGGGTATAGCAATCAGCCCCAGCATTTT.

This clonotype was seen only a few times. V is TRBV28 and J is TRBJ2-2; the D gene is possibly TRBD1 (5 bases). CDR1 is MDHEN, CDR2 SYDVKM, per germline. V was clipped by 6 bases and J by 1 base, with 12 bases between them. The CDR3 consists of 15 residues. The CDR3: CASRVDRQNTGELFF. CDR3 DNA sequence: TGTGCCAGCAGGGTAGACAGACAGAACACCGGGGAGCTGTTTTTT.

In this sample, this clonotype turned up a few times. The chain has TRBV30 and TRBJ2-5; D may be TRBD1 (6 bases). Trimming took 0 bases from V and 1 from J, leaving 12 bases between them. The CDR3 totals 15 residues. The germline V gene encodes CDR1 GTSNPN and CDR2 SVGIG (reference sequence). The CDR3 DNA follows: TGTGCCTGGAGTGTACCCGGACAGCTCCAAGAGACCCAGTACTTC. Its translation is CAWSVPGQLQETQYF.

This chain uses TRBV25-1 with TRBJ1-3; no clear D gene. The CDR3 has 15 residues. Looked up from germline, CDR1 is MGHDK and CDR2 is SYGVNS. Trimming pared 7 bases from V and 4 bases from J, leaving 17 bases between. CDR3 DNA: TGTGCCAGCAAGCCTACCTATGAAGGAGGAAACACCATATATTTT. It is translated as CASKPTYEGGNTIYF.

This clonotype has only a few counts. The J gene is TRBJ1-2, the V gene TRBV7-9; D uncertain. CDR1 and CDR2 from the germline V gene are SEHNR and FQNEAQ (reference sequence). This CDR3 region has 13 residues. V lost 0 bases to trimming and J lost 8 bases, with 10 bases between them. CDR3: CASSLASGRGYTF. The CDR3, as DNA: TGTGCCAGCAGCTTAGCCTCTGGGCGGGGCTACACCTTC.

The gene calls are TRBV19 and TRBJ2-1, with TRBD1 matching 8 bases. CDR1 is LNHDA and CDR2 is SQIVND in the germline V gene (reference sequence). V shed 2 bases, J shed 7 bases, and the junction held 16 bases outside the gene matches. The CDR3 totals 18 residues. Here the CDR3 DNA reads TGTGCCAGTAGTATAAGGGGCTGGACAGGGAATAAGGAAAATGAGCAGTTCTTC. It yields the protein CASSIRGWTGNKENEQFF.

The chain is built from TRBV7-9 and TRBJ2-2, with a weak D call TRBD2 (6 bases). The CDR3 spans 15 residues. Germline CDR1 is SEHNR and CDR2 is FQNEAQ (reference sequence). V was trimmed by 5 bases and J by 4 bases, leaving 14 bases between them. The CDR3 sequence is CASSPRTGVTGELFF. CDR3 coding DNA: TGTGCCAGCAGCCCACGGACGGGAGTCACCGGGGAGCTGTTTTTT.

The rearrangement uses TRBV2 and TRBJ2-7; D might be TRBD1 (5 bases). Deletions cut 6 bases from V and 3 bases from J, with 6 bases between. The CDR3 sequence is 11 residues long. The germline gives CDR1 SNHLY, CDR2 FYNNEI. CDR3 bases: TGTGCCAGCAGGACAGACTACGAGCAGTACTTC. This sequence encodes CASRTDYEQYF.

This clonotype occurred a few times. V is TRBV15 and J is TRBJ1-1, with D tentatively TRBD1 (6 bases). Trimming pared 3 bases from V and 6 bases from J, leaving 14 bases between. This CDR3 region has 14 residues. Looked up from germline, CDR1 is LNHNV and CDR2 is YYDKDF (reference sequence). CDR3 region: CATSRTTGYPEAFF. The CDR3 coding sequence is TGTGCCACCAGCAGGACAACAGGGTACCCTGAAGCTTTCTTT.

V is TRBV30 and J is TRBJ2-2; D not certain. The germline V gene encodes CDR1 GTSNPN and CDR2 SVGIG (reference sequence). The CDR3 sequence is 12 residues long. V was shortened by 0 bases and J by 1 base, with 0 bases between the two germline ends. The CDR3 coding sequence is TGTGCCTGGAGTGTGAACACCGGGGAGCTGTTTTTT. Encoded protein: CAWSVNTGELFF.

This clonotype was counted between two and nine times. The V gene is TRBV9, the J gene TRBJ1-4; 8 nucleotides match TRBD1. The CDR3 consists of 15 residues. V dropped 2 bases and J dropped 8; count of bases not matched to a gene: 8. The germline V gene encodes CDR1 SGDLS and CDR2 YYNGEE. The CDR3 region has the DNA TGTGCCAGCAGCGTGGATGGACAGGGTGGAGAAAAACTGTTTTTT. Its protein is CASSVDGQGGEKLFF.

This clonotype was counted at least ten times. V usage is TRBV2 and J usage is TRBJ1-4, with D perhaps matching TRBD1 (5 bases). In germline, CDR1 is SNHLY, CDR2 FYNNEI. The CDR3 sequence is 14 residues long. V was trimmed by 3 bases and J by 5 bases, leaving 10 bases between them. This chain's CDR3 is CASSEWDPNEKLFF. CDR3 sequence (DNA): TGTGCCAGCAGTGAGTGGGACCCCAATGAAAAACTGTTTTTT.

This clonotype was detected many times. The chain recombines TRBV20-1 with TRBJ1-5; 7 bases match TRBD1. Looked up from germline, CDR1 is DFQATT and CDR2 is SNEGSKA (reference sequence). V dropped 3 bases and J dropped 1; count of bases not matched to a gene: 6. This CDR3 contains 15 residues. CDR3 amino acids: CSASIAGGSNQPQHF. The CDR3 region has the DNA TGCAGTGCTAGTATAGCAGGGGGAAGCAATCAGCCCCAGCATTTT.

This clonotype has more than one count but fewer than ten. CDR3 region: CASSDRPSSGNTIYF. CDR3 sequence (DNA): TGTGCCAGCAGCGACAGGCCCAGCTCTGGAAACACCATATATTTT. The chain joins TRBV7-6 to TRBJ1-3; weak D call: TRBD1 (6 bases). CDR1 is SGHVS and CDR2 is FNYEAQ in the germline V gene. The CDR3 loop spans 15 amino acids. Trimming left V 5 bases short and J 0 bases short, with 11 bases between.

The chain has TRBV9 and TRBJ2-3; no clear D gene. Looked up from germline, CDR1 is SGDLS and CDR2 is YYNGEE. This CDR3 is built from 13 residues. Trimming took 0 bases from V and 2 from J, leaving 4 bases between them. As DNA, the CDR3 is TGTGCCAGCAGCGTAGGCAACACAGATACGCAGTATTTT. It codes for CASSVGNTDTQYF.

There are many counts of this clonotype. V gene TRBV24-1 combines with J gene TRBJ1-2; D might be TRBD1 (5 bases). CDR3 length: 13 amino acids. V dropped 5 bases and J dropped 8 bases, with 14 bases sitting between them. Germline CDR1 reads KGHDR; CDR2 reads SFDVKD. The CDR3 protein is CATSGTKTGGYTF. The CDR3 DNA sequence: TGTGCCACCAGTGGGACAAAAACAGGAGGCTACACCTTC.